This T cell receptor (beta chain) originates from a study of control samples from healthy donors and cancer patients (dated by TCRdb to about 2020). A distance of 12 bases separates the germline ends of V and J, which lose 3 bases and 3 bases respectively. CDR1 SGHRS and CDR2 YFSETQ are derived from the germline V gene. From its cysteine to its phenylalanine, the CDR3 spans 14 amino acids. Only the CDR3 region is kept as DNA, spanning 42 bases read in frame from base 1. On this clone: It has no known antigen specificity. Qualities for individual bases were not recorded, and no much larger clone is one base off.

Libraries were constructed by the immunoSEQ multiplex PCR assay. The source is immuneACCESS, and TCRdb retained only in-frame sequences with V and J called. Part of the clones is not carried over; for the studies checked, unresolved V genes explain less than half of this, and the remainder is unexplained. The table for this sample lists 130,000 to 150,000 clones; less than 90% of them were counted only once. Of the sample, approximately 8.6% falls within the top ten clones. Sequenced input: blood. The receptor's source is a woman between 25 and 40 years old in good health. The chain was built from TRBV5-1 and TRBJ2-5; there is no confident call for the D gene. Here the CDR3 is given as CASSSSAAEETQYF. The DNA sequence is as follows: TGCGCCAGCAGCTCCTCGGCGGCGGAAGAGACCCAGTACTTC.